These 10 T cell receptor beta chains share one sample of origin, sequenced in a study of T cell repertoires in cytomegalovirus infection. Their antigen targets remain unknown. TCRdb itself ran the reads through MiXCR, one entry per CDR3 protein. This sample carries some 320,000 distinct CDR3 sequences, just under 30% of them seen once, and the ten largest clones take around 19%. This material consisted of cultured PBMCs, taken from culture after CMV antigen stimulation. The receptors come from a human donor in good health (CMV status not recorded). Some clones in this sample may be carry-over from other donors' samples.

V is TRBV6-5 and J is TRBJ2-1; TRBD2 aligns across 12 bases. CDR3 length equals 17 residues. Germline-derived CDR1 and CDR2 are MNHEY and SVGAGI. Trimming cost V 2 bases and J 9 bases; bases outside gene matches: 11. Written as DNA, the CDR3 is TGTGCCAGCAGTTACACCCCGACTAGCGGGAGAGCGGGTGAGCAGTTCTTC. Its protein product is CASSYTPTSGRAGEQFF.

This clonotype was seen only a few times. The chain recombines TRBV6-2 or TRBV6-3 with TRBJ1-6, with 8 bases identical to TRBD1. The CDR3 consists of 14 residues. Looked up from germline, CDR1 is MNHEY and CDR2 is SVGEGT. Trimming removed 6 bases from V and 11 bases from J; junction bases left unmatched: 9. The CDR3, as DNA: TGTGCCAGCAGCGAGGGACAGGCCATAACACCCCTCCACTTT. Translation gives CASSEGQAITPLHF.

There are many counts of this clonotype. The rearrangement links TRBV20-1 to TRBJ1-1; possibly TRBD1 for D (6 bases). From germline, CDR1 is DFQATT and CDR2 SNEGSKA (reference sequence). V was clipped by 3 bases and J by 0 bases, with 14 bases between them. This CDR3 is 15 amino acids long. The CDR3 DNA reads TGCAGTGCTAGGGCCAGGGGAAGGGTGAACACTGAAGCTTTCTTT. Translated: CSARARGRVNTEAFF.

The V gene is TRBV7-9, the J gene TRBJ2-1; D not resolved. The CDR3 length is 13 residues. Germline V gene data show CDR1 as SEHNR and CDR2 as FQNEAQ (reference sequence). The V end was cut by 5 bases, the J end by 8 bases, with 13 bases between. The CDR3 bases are TGTGCCAGCAGCACCATAGCTTGGCATGAGCAGTTCTTC. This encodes CASSTIAWHEQFF.

The CDR3 here is CASSVPGQRLYGYTF. The CDR3 DNA is TGTGCCAGCAGTGTCCCGGGACAGAGACTCTATGGCTACACCTTC. The chain carries TRBV11-2 and TRBJ1-2, with 7 bases matching TRBD1. CDR1 and CDR2 from the germline V gene are SGHAT and FQNNGV. The V and J ends lost 6 bases and 4 bases, in that order; junction bases with no gene match: 11. The CDR3 spans 15 residues.

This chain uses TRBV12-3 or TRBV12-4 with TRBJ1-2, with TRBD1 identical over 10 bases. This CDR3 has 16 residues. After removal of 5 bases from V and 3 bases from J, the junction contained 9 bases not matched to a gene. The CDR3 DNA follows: TGTGCCAGCAGTCGGGACAGGGGAAGAGAGGACTATGGCTACACCTTC. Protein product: CASSRDRGREDYGYTF.

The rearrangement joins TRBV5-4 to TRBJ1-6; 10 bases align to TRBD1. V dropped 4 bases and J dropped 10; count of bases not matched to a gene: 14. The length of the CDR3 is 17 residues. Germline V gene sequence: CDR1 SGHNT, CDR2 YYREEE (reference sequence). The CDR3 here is CASSRQGAAQAGSPLHF. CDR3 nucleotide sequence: TGTGCCAGCAGCAGACAGGGGGCCGCTCAGGCGGGGTCACCCCTCCACTTT.

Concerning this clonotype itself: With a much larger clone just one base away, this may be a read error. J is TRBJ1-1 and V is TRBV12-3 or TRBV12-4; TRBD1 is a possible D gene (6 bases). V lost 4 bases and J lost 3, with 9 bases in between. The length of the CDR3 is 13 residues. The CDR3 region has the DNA TGTGCCAGCAGTTGGGGGGCGGACACTGAAGCTTTCTTT. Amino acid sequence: CASSWGADTEAFF.

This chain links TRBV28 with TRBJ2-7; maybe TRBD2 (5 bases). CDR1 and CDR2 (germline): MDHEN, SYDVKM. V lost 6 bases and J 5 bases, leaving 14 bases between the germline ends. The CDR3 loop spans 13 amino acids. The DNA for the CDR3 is TGTGCCAGCAGGTCGGGAAGTTCCGACGAGCAGTACTTC. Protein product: CASRSGSSDEQYF.

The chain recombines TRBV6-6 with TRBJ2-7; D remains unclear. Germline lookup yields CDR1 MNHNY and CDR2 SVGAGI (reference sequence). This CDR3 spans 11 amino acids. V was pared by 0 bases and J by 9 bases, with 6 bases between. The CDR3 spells CASSYSERQYF. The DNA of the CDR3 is TGTGCCAGCAGTTACTCGGAGCGGCAGTACTTC.